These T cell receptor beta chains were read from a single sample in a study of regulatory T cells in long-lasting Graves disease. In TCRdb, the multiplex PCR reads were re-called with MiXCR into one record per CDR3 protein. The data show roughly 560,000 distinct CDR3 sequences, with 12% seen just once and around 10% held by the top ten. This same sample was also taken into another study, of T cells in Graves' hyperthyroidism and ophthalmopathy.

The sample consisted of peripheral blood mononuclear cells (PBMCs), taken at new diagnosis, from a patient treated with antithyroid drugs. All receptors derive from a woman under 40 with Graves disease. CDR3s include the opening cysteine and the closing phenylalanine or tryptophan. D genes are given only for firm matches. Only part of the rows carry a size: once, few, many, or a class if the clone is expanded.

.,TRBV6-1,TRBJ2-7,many,CASSTSLGLSYEQYF,TGTGCCAGCAGTACCTCCCTAGGACTCTCCTACGAGCAGTACTTC
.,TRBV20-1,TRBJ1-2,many,CSARGEGDYGYTF,TGCAGTGCTAGGGGAGAGGGCGACTATGGCTACACCTTC
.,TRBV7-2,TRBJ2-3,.,CASSFRTVTTDTQYF,TGTGCCAGCAGCTTCCGGACGGTCACCACAGATACGCAGTATTTT
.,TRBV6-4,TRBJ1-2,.,CASSQRLNYGYTF,TGTGCCAGCAGCCAAAGACTTAACTATGGCTACACCTTC
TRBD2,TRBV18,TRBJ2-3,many,CASSQSGRTNQAQYF,TGTGCCAGCTCACAAAGCGGGAGAACAAATCAGGCGCAGTATTTT
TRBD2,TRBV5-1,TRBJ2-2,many,CASSLTSGFTGELFF,TGCGCCAGCAGCTTGACTAGCGGCTTCACCGGGGAGCTGTTTTTT
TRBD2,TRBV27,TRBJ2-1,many,CASSLKGGSSYNEQFF,TGTGCCAGCAGTTTAAAGGGCGGGAGCTCCTACAATGAGCAGTTCTTC
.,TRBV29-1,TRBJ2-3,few,CSVAGGGRTDTQYF,TGCAGCGTTGCCGGAGGGGGCCGCACAGATACGCAGTATTTT
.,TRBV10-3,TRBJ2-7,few,CAIRDGSSYEQYF,TGTGCCATCAGGGATGGGAGCTCCTACGAGCAGTACTTC
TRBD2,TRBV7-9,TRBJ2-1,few,CASSLAPRGAYNEQFF,TGTGCCAGCAGCTTAGCTCCTCGGGGGGCCTACAATGAGCAGTTCTTC
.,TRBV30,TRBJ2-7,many,CAWSVAWGTYEQYF,TGTGCCTGGAGTGTAGCCTGGGGGACCTACGAGCAGTACTTC
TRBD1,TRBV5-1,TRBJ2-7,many,CASSLADRGEQYF,TGCGCCAGCAGCTTGGCGGACAGGGGAGAGCAGTACTTC
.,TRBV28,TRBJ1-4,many,CASSRSGLEGKLFF,TGTGCCAGTAGCCGGTCGGGGCTCGAGGGAAAACTGTTTTTT
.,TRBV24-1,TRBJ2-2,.,CATSQRLETGELFF,TGTGCCACCAGCCAGAGATTGGAGACCGGGGAGCTGTTTTTT
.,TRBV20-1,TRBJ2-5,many,CSASRTSQETQYF,TGCAGTGCTAGTCGGACATCACAAGAGACCCAGTACTTC
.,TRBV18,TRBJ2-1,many,CASSPPTDNEQFF,TGTGCCAGCTCACCTCCGACCGACAATGAGCAGTTCTTC
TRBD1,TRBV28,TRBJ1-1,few,CASSVYRGMNTEAFF,TGTGCCAGCAGTGTCTACAGGGGGATGAACACTGAAGCTTTCTTT
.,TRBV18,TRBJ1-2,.,CASSPPMGGSAFYGYTF,TGTGCCAGCTCACCACCGATGGGAGGGTCAGCCTTCTATGGCTACACCTTC
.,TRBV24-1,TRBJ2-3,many,CATSVAGGGTDTQYF,TGTGCCACCAGTGTTGCGGGCGGGGGCACAGATACGCAGTATTTT
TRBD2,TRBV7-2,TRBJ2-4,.,CASSPGGTYIQYF,TGTGCCAGCAGCCCCGGGGGGACGTACATTCAGTACTTC
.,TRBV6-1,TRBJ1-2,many,CASRTNRDHYGYTF,TGTGCCAGCAGGACGAACCGGGACCACTATGGCTACACCTTC
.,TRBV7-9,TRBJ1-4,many,CASSTSGLSRLFF,TGTGCCAGCAGCACATCCGGGCTTTCTCGACTGTTTTTT
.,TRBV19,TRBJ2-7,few,CASSITLGGLYEQYF,TGTGCCAGTAGTATAACCCTCGGGGGCCTCTACGAGCAGTACTTC
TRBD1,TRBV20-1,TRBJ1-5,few,CSARRQGDNQPQHF,TGCAGTGCTAGACGGCAGGGGGACAATCAGCCCCAGCATTTT
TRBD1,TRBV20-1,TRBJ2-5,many,CSARSTGDQETQYF,TGCAGTGCTAGATCGACAGGGGACCAAGAGACCCAGTACTTC
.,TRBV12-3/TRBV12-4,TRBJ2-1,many,CASSLEGMNNEQFF,TGTGCCAGCAGTTTAGAGGGGATGAACAATGAGCAGTTCTTC
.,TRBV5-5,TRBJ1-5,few,CASSLFGGIQHF,TGTGCCAGCAGCTTGTTTGGGGGGATCCAGCATTTT
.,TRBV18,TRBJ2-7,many,CASSPPDALYEQYF,TGTGCCAGCTCACCACCGGATGCCCTTTACGAGCAGTACTTC
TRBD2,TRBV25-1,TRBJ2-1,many,CASSEATSGRMDEQFF,TGTGCCAGCAGTGAAGCAACTAGCGGGAGGATGGATGAGCAGTTCTTC
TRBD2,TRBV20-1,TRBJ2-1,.,CSAPSTSGRTYNEQFF,TGCAGTGCTCCCTCAACTAGCGGGAGAACCTACAATGAGCAGTTCTTC
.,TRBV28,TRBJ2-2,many,CASTSNTGELFF,TGTGCCAGCACCAGCAACACCGGGGAGCTGTTTTTT
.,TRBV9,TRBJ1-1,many,CASSGGKGMNTEAFF,TGTGCCAGCAGCGGAGGGAAGGGCATGAACACTGAAGCTTTCTTT
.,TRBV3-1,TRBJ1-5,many,CASSQDGGSNQPQHF,TGTGCCAGCAGCCAAGATGGGGGTAGCAATCAGCCCCAGCATTTT
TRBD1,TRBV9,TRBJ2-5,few,CASSFAGQGFETQYF,TGTGCCAGCAGCTTCGCTGGACAGGGCTTTGAGACCCAGTACTTC
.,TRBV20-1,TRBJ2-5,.,CSARTALTQETQYF,TGCAGTGCGAGGACCGCCCTGACCCAAGAGACCCAGTACTTC
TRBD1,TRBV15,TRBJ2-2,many,CATSRDRKTGELFF,TGTGCCACCAGCCGGGACAGGAAAACCGGGGAGCTGTTTTTT
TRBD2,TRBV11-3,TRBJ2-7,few,CASRQLAGHEQYF,TGTGCCAGCAGACAACTAGCGGGACACGAGCAGTACTTC
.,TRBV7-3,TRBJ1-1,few,CASSFNIETEAFF,TGTGCCAGCAGCTTTAACATAGAAACTGAAGCTTTCTTT
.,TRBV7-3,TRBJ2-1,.,CASSPVPTGWKNEQFF,TGTGCCAGCAGCCCCGTCCCTACGGGTTGGAAGAATGAGCAGTTCTTC
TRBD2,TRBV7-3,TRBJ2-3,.,CASSPWTSGMGTDTQYF,TGTGCCAGCAGCCCATGGACTAGCGGGATGGGCACAGATACGCAGTATTTT
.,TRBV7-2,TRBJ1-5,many,CASSLMPATNQPQHF,TGTGCCAGCAGCTTAATGCCAGCCACTAATCAGCCCCAGCATTTT
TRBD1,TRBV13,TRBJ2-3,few,CASSLSGGGSENTDTQYF,TGTGCCAGCAGCTTATCAGGGGGCGGTAGCGAGAACACAGATACGCAGTATTTT
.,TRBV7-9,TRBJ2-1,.,CASSLDPSLYNEQFF,TGTGCCAGCAGCCTGGACCCGAGTTTGTACAATGAGCAGTTCTTC
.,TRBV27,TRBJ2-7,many,CASSAQGRYYEQYF,TGTGCCAGCAGTGCCCAGGGGAGATACTACGAGCAGTACTTC
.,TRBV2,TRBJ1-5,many,CASSDFSGRDQPQHF,TGTGCCAGCAGTGACTTTTCGGGACGGGATCAGCCCCAGCATTTT
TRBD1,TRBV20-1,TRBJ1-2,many,CSAPGTGDGYTF,TGCAGTGCTCCCGGGACAGGGGACGGCTACACCTTC
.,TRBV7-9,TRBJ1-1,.,CASSPGRQMNTEAFF,TGTGCCAGCAGCCCTGGACGGCAGATGAACACTGAAGCTTTCTTT
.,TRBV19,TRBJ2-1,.,CASSIFGFNEQFF,TGTGCCAGTAGTATATTTGGCTTCAATGAGCAGTTCTTC